The clone carrying this T cell receptor (beta chain) has ten or more counts. This entry is derived from a study of shared clonotypes between healthy human individuals. Germline CDR1 is SGDLS and CDR2 is YYNGEE. The CDR3 runs to 15 residues. The V end was cut by 4 bases, the J end by 2 bases, with 15 bases between. The method was immunoSEQ multiplex PCR; TCRdb's version includes in-frame clones alone and lacks a portion of them. The table lists about 1 million clones, roughly 70% of them singletons. This clonotype was sampled from a man aged 18-30 years in good health. The genes are TRBV9 and TRBJ2-5; tentative D call: TRBD2 (5 bases). Sequenced sample: memory CD4+ T cells sorted from blood. Documented subset: CD45RA-negative fraction. CDR3 loop: CASSPREREQETQYF. The CDR3 DNA is TGTGCCAGCAGCCCCCGCGAGAGGGAACAAGAGACCCAGTACTTC.